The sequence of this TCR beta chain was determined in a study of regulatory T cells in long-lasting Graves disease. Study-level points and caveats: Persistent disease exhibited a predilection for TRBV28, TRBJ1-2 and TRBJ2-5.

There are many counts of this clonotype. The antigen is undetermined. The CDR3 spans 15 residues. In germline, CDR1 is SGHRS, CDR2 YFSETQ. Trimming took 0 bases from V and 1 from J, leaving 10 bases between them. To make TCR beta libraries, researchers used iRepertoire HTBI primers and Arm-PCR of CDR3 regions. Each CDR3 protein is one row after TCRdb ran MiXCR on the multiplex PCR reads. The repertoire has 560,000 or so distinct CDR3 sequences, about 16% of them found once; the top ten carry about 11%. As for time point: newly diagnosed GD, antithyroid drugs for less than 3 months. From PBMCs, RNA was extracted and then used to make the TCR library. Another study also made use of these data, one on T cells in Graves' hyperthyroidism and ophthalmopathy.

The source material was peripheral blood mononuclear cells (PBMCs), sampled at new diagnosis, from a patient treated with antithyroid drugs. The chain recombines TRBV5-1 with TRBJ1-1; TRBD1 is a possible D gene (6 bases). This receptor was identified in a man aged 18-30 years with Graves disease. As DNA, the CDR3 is TGCGCCAGCAGCTTGGCCCCGGGACAGAACACTGAAGCTTTCTTT. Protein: CASSLAPGQNTEAFF.